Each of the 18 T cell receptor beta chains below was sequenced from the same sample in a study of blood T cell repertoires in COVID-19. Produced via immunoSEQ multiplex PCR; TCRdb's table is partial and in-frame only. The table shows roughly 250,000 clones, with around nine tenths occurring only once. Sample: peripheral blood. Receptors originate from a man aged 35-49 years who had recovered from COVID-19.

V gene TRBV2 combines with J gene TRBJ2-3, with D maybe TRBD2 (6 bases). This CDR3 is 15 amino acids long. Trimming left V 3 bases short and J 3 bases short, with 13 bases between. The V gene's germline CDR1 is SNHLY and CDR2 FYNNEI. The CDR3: CASSDLRGRTDTQYF. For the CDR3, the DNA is TGTGCCAGCAGTGACCTGCGGGGTAGGACAGATACGCAGTATTTT. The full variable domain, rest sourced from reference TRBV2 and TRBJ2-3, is EPEVTQTPSHQVTQMGQEVILRCVPISNHLYFYWYRQILGQKVEFLVSFYNNEISEKSEIFDDQFSVERPDGSNFTLKIRSTKLEDSAMYFCASSDLRGRTDTQYFGPGTRLTVL.

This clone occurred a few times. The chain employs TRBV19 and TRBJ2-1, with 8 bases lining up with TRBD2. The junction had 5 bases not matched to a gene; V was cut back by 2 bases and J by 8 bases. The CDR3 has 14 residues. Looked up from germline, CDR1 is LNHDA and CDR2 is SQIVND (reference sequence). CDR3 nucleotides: TGTGCCAGTAGTATACGGGGGGGCCTCTATGAGCAGTTCTTC. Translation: CASSIRGGLYEQFF.

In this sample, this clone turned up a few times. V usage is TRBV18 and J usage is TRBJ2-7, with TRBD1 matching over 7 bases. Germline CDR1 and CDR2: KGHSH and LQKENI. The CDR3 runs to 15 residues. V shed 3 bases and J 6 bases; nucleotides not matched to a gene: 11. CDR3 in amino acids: CASSPFPRQGTEQYF. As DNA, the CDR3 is TGTGCCAGCTCACCTTTCCCTCGACAGGGAACCGAGCAGTACTTC.

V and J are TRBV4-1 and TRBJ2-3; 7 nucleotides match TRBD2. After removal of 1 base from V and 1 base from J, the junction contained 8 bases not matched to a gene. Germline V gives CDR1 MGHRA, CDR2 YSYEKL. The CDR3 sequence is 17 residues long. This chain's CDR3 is CASSQAMSGGGTDTQYF. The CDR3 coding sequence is TGCGCCAGCAGCCAAGCGATGTCGGGGGGTGGCACAGATACGCAGTATTTT.

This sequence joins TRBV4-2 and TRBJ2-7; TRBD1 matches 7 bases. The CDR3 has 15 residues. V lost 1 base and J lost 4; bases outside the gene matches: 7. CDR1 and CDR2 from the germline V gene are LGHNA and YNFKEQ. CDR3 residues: CASSQVSGQQYEQYF. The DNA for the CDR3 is TGTGCCAGCAGCCAAGTTTCGGGACAGCAGTACGAGCAGTACTTC.

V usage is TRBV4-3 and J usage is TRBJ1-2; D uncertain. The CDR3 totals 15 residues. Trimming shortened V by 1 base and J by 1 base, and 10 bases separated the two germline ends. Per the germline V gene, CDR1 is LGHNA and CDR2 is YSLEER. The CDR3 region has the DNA TGCGCCAGCAGCCAAGCCAGAAACCATAACTATGGCTACACCTTC. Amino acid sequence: CASSQARNHNYGYTF.

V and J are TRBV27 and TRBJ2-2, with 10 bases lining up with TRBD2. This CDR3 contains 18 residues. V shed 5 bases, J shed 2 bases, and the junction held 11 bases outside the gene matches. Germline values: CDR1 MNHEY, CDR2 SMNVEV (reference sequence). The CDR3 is CASSPPNGLAANTGELFF. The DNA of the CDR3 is TGTGCCAGCAGTCCGCCCAATGGACTAGCGGCCAACACCGGGGAGCTGTTTTTT.

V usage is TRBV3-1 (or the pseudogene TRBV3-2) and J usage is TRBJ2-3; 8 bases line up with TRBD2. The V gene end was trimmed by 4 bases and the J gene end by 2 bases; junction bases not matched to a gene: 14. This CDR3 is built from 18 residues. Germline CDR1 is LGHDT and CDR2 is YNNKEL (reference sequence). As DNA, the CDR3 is TGTGCCAGCAGCCCCAAAGCCGGCCTAGCGGGCTACACAGATACGCAGTATTTT. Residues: CASSPKAGLAGYTDTQYF.

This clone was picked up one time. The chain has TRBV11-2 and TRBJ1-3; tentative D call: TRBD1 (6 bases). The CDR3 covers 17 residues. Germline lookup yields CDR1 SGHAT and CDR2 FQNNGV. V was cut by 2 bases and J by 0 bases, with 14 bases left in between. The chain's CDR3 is CASSLKGQGNSGNTIYF. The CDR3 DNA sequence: TGTGCCAGCAGCTTAAAAGGCCAGGGGAACTCTGGAAACACCATATATTTT.

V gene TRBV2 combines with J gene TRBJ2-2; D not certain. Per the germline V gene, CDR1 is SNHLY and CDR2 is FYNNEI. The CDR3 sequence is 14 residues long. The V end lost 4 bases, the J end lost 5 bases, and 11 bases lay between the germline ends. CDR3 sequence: CASSVGAWTGELFF. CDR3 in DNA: TGTGCCAGCAGTGTCGGAGCGTGGACCGGGGAGCTGTTTTTT.

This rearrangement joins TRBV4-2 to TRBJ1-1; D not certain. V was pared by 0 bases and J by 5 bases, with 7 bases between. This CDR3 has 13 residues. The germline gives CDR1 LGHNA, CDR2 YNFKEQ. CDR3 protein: CASSQERITEAFF. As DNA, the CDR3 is TGTGCCAGCAGCCAAGAGAGGATAACTGAAGCTTTCTTT.

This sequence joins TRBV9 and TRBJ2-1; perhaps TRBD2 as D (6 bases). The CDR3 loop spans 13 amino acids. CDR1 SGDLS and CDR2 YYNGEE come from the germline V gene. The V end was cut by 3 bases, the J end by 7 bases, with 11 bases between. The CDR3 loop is CASSAWGENEQFF. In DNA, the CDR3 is TGTGCCAGCAGCGCCTGGGGGGAGAATGAGCAGTTCTTC.

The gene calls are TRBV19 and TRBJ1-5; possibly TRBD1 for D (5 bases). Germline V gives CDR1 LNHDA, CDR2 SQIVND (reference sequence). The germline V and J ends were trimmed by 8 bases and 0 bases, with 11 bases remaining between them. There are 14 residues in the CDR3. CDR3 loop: CASLARDSNQPQHF. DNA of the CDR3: TGTGCCAGTTTGGCCAGGGATAGCAATCAGCCCCAGCATTTT.

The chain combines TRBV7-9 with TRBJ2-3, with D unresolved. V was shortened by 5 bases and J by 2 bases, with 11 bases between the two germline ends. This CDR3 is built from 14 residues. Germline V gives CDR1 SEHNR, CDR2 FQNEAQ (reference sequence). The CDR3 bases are TGTGCCAGCAGCCAGGCATCCCACACAGATACGCAGTATTTT. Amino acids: CASSQASHTDTQYF.

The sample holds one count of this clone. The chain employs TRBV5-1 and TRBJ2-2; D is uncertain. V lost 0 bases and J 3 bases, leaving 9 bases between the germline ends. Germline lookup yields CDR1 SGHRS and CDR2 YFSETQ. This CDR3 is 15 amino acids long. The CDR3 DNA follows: TGCGCCAGCAGCTTGGCCGGGTCCTACACCGGGGAGCTGTTTTTT. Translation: CASSLAGSYTGELFF.

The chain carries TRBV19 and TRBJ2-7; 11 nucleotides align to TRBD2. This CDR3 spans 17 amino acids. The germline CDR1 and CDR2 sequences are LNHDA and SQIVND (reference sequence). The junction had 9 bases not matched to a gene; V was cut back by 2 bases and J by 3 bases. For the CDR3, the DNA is TGTGCCAGTAGTATACATACTAGCGGGGGCCACCACTACGAGCAGTACTTC. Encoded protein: CASSIHTSGGHHYEQYF.

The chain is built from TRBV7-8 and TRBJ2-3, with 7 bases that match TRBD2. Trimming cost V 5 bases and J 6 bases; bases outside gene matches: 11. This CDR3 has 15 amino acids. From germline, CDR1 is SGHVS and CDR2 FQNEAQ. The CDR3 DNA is TGTGCCAGCAGCCCACGGCCTAGCGGACCCGATACGCAGTATTTT. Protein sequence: CASSPRPSGPDTQYF.

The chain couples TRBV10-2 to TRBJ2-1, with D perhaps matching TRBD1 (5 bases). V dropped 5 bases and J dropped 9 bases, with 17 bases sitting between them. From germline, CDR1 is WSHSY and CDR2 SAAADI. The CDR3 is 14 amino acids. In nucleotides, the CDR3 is TGCGCCAGCAGTCCCACCCCACAGGTTGGTGAGCAGTTCTTC. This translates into CASSPTPQVGEQFF.